Here is one T cell receptor (beta chain) with its context. This specimen belongs to a study of cytomegalovirus exposure and HLA in healthy donors. This CDR3 comprises 16 residues. The ends lost 7 bases at V and 5 bases at J; junction bases unmatched: 14. Germline CDR1 reads SGHRS; CDR2 reads YFSETQ. The PCR employed 60 Vbeta primers together with 13 Jbeta primers. Measured with immunoSEQ multiplex PCR; TCRdb has only the in-frame clones, and not every one. Of over 100,000 clones in the sample, around 73% were seen once. The clonotype originates from a man between 35 and 55 years old in good health and CMV-seronegative. The rearrangement uses TRBV5-1 and TRBJ2-7; 11 nucleotides line up with TRBD1. Sequencing was done on a sample of PBMCs. The CDR3 DNA is TGCGCCAGCTTAAAGCGTCCGGGACAGGGGGTCCACGAGCAGTACTTC. Protein product: CASLKRPGQGVHEQYF.